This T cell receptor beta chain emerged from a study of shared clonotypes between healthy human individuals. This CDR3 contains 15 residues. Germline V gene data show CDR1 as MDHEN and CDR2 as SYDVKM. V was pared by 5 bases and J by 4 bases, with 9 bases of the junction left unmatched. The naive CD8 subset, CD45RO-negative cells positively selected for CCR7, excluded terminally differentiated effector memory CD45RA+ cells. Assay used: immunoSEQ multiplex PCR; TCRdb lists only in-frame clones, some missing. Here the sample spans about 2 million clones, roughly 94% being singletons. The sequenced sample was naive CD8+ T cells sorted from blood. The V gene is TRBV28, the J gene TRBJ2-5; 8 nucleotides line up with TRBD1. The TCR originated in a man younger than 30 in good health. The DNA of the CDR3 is TGTGCCAGCAGTCAGGGGGCCTCAGGTGGAGAGACCCAGTACTTC. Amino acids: CASSQGASGGETQYF. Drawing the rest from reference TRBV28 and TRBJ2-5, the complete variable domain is DVKVTQSSRYLVKRTGEKVFLECVQDMDHENMFWYRQDPGLGLRLIYFSYDVKMKEKGDIPEGYSVSREKKERFSLILESASTNQTSMYLCASSQGASGGETQYFGPGTRLLVL.